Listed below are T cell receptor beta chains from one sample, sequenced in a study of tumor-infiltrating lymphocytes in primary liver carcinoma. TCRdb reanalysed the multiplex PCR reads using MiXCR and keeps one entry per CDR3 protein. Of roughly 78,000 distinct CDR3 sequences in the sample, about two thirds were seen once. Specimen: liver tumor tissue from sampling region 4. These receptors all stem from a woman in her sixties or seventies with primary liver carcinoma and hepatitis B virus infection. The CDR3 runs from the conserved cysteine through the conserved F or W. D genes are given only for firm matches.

CSADPTSGDYNEQFF	TGCAGTGCTGATCCCACTAGCGGGGACTACAATGAGCAGTTCTTC	TRBV20-1	TRBJ2-1	15	TRBD2
CANSLAPVGGARQPQHF	TGTGCCAACAGCTTAGCCCCCGTCGGGGGTGCGAGACAGCCCCAGCATTTT	TRBV7-8	TRBJ1-5	17	-
CVSTLQVSTEAFF	TGTGTCAGCACCTTACAGGTGAGCACTGAAGCTTTCTTT	TRBV7-9	TRBJ1-1	13	-
CGSSLGGLSYTSDTQYF	TGTGGCAGTAGCTTAGGGGGACTATCGTACACGTCAGATACGCAGTATTTT	TRBV11-2	TRBJ2-3	17	-
CASSIGEGNEQFF	TGTGCCAGCAGCATAGGAGAGGGCAATGAGCAGTTCTTC	TRBV11-3	TRBJ2-1	13	-
CASCSTGYNEQFF	TGTGCCAGCTGCTCGACAGGCTACAATGAGCAGTTCTTC	TRBV18	TRBJ2-1	13	-
CSVGNRAILNYGCTF	TGCAGCGTTGGAAACCGGGCCATCCTAAACTATGGCTGCACATTC	TRBV29-1	TRBJ1-2	15	-
CANSRDREAGELFF	TGTGCCAATAGTCGGGACAGGGAGGCCGGGGAGCTGTTTTTT	TRBV6-5	TRBJ2-2	14	TRBD1
CSVEAPETSGRAVGEQYF	TGTAGCGTTGAAGCCCCCGAGACTAGCGGGAGGGCTGTAGGCGAGCAGTACTTC	TRBV29-1	TRBJ2-7	18	TRBD2
CASNLGRLTYTSDTQYF	TGTGCCAGCAACTTAGGGAGACTGACGTACACGTCAGATACGCAGTATTTT	TRBV11-2	TRBJ2-3	17	-
CASSRDQEWAQYF	TGCGCCAGCAGCCGAGACCAAGAATGGGCCCAGTACTTC	TRBV4-1	TRBJ2-5	13	-
CATDRQGGGANVLTF	TGTGCCACCGACAGACAGGGGGGTGGGGCCAACGTCCTGACTTTC	TRBV28	TRBJ2-6	15	TRBD1
CANSARGDTEAFF	TGTGCCAACAGTGCGAGGGGGGACACTGAAGCTTTCTTT	TRBV6-6	TRBJ1-1	13	-
CASTLAGVGDTGELFF	TGTGCCAGCACCCTAGCGGGGGTCGGTGACACCGGGGAGCTGTTTTTT	TRBV28	TRBJ2-2	16	TRBD2
CASSSLTGEQYF	TGCGCCAGCAGCTCCCTGACGGGAGAGCAGTACTTC	TRBV5-1	TRBJ2-7	12	-